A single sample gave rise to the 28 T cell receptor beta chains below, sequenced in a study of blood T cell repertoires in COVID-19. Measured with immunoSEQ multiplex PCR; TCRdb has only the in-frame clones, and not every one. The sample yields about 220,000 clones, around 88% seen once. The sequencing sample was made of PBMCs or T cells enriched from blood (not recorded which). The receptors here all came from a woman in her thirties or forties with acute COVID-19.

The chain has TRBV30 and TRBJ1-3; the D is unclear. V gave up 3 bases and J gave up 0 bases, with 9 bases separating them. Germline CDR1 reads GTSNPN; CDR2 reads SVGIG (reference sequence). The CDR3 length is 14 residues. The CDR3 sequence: CAWSSIISGNTIYF. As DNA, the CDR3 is TGTGCCTGGAGCAGTATAATCTCTGGAAACACCATATATTTT. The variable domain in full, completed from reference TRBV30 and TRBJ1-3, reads SQTIHQWPATLVQPVGSPLSLECTVEGTSNPNLYWYRQAAGRGLQLLFYSVGIGQISSEVPQNLSASRPQDRQFILSSKKLLLSDSGFYLCAWSSIISGNTIYFGEGSWLTVV.

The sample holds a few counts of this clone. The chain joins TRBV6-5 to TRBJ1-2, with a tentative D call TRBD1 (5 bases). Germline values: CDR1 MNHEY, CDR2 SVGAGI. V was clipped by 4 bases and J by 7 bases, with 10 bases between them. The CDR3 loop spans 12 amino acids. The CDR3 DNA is TGTGCCAGCAGTTCCCGGGGGGGTGGCTACACCTTC. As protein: CASSSRGGGYTF.

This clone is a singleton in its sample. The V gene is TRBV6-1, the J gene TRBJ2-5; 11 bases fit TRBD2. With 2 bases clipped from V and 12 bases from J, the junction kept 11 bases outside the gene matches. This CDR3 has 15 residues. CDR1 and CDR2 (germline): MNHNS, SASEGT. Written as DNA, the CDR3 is TGTGCCAGCAGTGAACGCGGGCTAGCGGGGGGCTACGAGTACTTC. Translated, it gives CASSERGLAGGYEYF.

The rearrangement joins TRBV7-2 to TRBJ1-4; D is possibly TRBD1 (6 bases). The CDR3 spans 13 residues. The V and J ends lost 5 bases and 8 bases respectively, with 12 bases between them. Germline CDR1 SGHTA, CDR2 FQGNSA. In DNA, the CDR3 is TGTGCCAGCAGCCCCACGACAGGAGAAAAACTGTTTTTT. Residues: CASSPTTGEKLFF.

The chain's CDR3 is CASLRTSGRAVGYEQYV. The CDR3 DNA is TGTGCCAGCCTTCGGACTAGCGGGAGGGCCGTAGGATACGAGCAGTACGTC. The chain couples TRBV7-9 to TRBJ2-7, with TRBD2 matching over 15 bases. CDR3 length: 17 amino acids. Looked up from germline, CDR1 is SEHNR and CDR2 is FQNEAQ (reference sequence). V shed 8 bases, J shed 4 bases, and the junction held 12 bases outside the gene matches.

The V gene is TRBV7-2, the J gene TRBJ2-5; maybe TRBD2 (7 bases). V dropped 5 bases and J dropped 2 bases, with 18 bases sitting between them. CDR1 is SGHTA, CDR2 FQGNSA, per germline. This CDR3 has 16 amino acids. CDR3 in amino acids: CASSRGRGGAQETQYF. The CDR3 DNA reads TGTGCCAGCAGCAGGGGTCGCGGGGGCGCACAAGAGACCCAGTACTTC.

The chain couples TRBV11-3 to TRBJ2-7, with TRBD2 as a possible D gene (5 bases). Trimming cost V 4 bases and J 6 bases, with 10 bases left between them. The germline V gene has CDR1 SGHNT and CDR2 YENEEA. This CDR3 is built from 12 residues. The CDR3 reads CASSSTSSEQYV. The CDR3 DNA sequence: TGTGCCAGCAGCTCAACTAGTTCCGAGCAGTACGTC.

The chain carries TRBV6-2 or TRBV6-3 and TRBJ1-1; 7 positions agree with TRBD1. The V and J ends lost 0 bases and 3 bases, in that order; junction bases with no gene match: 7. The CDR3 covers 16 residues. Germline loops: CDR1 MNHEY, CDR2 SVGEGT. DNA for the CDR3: TGTGCCAGCAGTTACTCTGACAGGGCGCCCTACACTGAAGCTTTCTTT. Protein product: CASSYSDRAPYTEAFF.

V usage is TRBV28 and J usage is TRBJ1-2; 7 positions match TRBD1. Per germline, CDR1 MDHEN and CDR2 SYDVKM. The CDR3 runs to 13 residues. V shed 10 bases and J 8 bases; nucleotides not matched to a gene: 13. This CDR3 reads CAILPQGVGGYTF. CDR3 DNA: TGTGCCATCTTACCCCAGGGGGTAGGGGGCTACACCTTC.

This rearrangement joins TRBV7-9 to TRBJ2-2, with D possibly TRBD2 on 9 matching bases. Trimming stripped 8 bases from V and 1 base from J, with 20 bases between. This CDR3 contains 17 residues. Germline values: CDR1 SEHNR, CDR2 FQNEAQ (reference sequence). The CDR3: CASRRGRTSVNTGELFF. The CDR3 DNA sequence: TGTGCCAGCCGCAGGGGGCGGACTAGCGTGAACACCGGGGAGCTGTTTTTT.

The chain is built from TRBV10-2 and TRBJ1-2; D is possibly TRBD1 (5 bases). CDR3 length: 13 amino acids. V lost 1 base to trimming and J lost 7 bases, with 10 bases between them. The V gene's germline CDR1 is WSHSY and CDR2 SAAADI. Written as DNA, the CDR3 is TGCGCCAGCAGTGAGTGGGGCGGTCCTGGCTACACCTTC. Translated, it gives CASSEWGGPGYTF.

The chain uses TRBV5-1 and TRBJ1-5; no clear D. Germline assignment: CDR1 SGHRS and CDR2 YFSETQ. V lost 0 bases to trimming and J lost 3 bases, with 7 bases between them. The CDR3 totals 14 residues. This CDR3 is CASSLGGFNQPQHF. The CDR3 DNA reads TGCGCCAGCAGCTTGGGAGGGTTCAATCAGCCCCAGCATTTT. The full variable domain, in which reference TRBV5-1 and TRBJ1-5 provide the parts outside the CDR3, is KAGVTQTPRYLIKTRGQQVTLSCSPISGHRSVSWYQQTPGQGLQFLFEYFSETQRNKGNFPGRFSGRQFSNSRSEMNVSTLELGDSALYLCASSLGGFNQPQHFGDGTRLSIL.

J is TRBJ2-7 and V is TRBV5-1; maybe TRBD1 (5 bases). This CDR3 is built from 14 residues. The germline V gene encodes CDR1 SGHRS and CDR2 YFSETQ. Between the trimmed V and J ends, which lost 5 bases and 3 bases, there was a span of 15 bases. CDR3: CASRVGPTNYEQYV. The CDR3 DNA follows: TGCGCCAGCAGAGTGGGGCCCACTAACTACGAGCAGTACGTC.

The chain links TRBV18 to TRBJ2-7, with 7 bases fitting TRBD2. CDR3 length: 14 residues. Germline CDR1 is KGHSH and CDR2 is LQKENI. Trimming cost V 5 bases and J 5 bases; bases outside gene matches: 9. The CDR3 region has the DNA TGTGCCAGCTCATGGGGCGGGAGTGGCGACGAGCAGTACGTC. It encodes CASSWGGSGDEQYV.

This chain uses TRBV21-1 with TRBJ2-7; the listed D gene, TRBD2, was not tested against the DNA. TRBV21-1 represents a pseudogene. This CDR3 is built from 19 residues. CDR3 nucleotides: TGTGCCAGCAGCAAAGTTCGATTCCTAGCGGGGGGGGAAAGGTACGAGCAGTACTTC. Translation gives CASSKVRFLAGGERYEQYF.

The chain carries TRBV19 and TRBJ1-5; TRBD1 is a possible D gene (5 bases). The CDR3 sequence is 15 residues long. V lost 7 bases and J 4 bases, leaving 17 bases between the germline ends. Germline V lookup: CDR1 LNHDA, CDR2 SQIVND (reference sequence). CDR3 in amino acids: CASINRKMGNQPQHF. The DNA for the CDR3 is TGTGCCAGTATTAACAGGAAAATGGGGAATCAGCCCCAGCATTTT.

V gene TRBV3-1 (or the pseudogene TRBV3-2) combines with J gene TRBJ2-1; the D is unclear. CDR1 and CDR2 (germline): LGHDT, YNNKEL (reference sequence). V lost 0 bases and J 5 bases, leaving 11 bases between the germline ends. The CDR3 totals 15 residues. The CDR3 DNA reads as TGTGCCAGCAGCCAAGATACTGCCGGTAACAATGAGCAGTTCTTC. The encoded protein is CASSQDTAGNNEQFF.

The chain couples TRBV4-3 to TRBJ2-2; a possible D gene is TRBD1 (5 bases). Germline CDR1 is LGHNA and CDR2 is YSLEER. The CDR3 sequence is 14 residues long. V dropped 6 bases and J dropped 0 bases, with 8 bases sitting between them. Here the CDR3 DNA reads TGCGCCAGCAGTAGGGGCCCGAACACCGGGGAGCTGTTTTTT. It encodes CASSRGPNTGELFF.

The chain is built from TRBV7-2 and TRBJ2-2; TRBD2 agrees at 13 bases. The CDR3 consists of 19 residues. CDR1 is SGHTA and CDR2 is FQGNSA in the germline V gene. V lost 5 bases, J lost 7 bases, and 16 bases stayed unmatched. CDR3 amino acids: CASSLLWKLAGGPGGELFF. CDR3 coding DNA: TGTGCCAGCAGCCTCTTATGGAAACTAGCGGGGGGGCCCGGCGGGGAGCTGTTTTTT.

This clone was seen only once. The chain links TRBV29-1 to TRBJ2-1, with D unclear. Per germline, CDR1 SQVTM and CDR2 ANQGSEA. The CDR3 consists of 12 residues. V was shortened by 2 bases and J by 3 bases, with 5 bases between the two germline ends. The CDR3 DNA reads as TGCAGCGTTGAACATAGCTACAATGAGCAGTTCTTC. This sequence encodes CSVEHSYNEQFF.

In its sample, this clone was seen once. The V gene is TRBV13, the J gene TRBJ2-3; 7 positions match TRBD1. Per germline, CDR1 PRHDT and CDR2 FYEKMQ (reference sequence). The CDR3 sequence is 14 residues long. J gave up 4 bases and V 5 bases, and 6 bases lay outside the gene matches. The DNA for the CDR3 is TGTGCCAGCAGCCCAGGAACAGGGGCAGATACGCAGTATTTT. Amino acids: CASSPGTGADTQYF.

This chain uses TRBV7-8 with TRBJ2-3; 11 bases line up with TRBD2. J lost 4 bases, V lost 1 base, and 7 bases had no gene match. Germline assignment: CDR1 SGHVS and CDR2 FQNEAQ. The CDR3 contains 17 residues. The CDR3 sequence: CASSLGFRTSGSDTQYF. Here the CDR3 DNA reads TGTGCCAGCAGCTTAGGGTTTCGGACTAGCGGGTCAGATACGCAGTATTTT.

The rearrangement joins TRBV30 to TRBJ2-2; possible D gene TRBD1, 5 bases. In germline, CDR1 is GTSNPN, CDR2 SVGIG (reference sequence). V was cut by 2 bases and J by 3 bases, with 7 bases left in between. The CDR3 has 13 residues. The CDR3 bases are TGTGCCTGGAGTCCAGGGTACACCGGGGAGCTGTTTTTT. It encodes CAWSPGYTGELFF.

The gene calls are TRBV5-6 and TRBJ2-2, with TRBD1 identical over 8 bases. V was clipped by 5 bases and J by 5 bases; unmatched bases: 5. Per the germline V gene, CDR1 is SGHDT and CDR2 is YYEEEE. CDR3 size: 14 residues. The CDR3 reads CASSRDRRTGELFF. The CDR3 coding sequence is TGTGCCAGCAGTAGGGACAGGCGAACCGGGGAGCTGTTTTTT.

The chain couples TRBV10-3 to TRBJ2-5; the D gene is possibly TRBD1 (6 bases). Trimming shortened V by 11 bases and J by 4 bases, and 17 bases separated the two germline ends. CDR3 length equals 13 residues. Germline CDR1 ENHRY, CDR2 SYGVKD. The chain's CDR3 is CAVNKGEGETQYF. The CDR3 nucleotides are TGTGCCGTCAACAAGGGGGAAGGAGAGACCCAGTACTTC.

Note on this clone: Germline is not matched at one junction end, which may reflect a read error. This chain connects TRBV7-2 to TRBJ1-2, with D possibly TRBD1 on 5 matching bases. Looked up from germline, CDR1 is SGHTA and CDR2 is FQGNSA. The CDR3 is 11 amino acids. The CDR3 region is CASSLRRQTDF. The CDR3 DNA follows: TGTGCCAGCAGCTTAAGGAGACAGACCGACTTC.

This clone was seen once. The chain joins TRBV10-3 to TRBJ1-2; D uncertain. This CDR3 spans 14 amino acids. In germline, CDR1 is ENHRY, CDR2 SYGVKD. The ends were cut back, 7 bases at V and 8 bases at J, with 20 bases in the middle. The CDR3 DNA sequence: TGTGCCATCAACACGTGGCGGAGTATTGAAGGCTACACCTTC. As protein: CAINTWRSIEGYTF.

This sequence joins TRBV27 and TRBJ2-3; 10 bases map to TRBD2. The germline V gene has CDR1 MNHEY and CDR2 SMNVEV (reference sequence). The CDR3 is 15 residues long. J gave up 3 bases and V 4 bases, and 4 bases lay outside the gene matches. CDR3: CASSSRAGGTDTQYF. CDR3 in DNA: TGTGCCAGCAGTTCACGAGCGGGAGGGACAGATACGCAGTATTTT.